A selection of T cell receptor beta chains follows, all from one sample in a study of cytotoxic CD8 clonotypes in ibrutinib-treated CLL. Assay used: immunoSEQ multiplex PCR; TCRdb lists only in-frame clones, some missing. The sample holds about 200,000 clones, 70% seen once. The sample was PBMCs, taken after 12 months of ibrutinib treatment. All receptors come from a human donor with chronic lymphocytic leukemia. CDR3s leave out the opening cysteine and the closing phenylalanine or tryptophan. Rows give clone size only sometimes, using once, few, many, or a class for an expanded clone.

clone size,J gene,V gene,CDR3 protein
.,TRBJ1-2,TRBV5-4,ASSLGQGVSGYT
.,TRBJ1-2,TRBV25-1,ASRYPLGGYT
once,TRBJ1-2,TRBV6-5,ASSRQGTTNYGYT
.,TRBJ2-7,TRBV6-6,ASSLNPGQASYEQY
.,TRBJ1-1,TRBV18,ASSPQANTEAF
.,TRBJ2-1,TRBV7-8,ASSLGQGRPYEQF
.,TRBJ1-2,TRBV27,ASSPGTKGSYGYT
once,TRBJ2-7,TRBV29-1,SVYSRDSYEQY
.,TRBJ2-5,TRBV6-5,ASSFDGIKTQY
.,TRBJ2-7,TRBV2,ARGELGVEQY
.,TRBJ1-3,TRBV5-1,ASGQGALAGNTIY
.,TRBJ2-7,TRBV7-3,ASSLQGGDNYEQY
.,TRBJ1-6,TRBV15,ATSREGGNSPLH
.,TRBJ1-2,TRBV27,ASRIYTGGGYT
once,TRBJ1-1,TRBV30,AWIRQALNTEAF
.,TRBJ1-1,TRBV11-3,ASSRDTEAF
.,TRBJ1-6,TRBV14,ASSQVGTGNSPLH